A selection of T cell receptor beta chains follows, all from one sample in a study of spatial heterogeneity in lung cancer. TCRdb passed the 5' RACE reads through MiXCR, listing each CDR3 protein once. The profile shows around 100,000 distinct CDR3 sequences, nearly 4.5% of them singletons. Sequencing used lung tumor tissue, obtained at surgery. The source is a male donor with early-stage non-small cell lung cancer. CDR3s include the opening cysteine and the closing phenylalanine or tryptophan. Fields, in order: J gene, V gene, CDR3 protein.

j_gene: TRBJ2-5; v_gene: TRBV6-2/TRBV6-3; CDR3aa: CASSHDKAYQETQYF
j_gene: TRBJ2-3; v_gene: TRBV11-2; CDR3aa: CASSCVGTECTDTQYF
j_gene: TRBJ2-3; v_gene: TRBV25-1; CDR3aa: CASSDPGPVGTDTQYF
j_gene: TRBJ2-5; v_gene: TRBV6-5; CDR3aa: CASSWGRKETQYF
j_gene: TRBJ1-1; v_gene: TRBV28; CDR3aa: CASSPYKGGLYTEAFF
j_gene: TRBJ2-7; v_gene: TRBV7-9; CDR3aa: CASSFFQDGGPYEQYF
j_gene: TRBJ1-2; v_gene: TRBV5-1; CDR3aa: CASSLEGRGIHGYTF
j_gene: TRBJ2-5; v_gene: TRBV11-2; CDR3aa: CASSLARLGTQYF
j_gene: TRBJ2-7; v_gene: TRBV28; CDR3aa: CASSLGTGTGAREQYF
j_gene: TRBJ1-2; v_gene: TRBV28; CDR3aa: CASRETVNYGYTF
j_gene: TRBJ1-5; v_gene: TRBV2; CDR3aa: CASSESWGRSQPQHF
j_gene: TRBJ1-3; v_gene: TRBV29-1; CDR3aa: CSVGVAGNTIYF
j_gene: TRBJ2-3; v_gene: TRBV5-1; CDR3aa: CASRSGSFLDTDTQYF
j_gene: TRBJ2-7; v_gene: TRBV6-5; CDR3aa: CASKRAGLPSYEQYF
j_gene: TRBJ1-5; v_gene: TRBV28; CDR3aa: CATLPGGRGNQPQHF
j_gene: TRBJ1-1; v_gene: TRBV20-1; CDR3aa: CSATPAGADTEAFF
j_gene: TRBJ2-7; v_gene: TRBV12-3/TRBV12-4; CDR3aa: CASSHPVGLLAYEQYF
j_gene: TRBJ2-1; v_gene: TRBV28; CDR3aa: CASSFSANEQFF
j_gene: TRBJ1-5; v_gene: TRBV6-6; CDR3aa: CASSFKGYNQPQHF
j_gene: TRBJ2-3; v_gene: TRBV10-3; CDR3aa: CAGADGLDTQYF
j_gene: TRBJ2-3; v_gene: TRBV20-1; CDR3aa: CSAPTRTGPGDTQYF
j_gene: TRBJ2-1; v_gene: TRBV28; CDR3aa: CASTLSPTVPLYNEQFF